The entry below gives a single T cell receptor beta chain sequence along with its context. Here immunoSEQ multiplex PCR was the method, and the copy in TCRdb shows in-frame clones only, minus some. The table lists about 33,000 clones, roughly 81% of them singletons. This entry comes from a study of OX40 agonist ivuxolimab in advanced cancers. The TCR sequence derives from an adult with an advanced solid tumor such as melanoma, head and neck, liver or kidney cancer. The specimen comprised CD4+ or CD8+ T cells sorted from blood, sampled in a trial of the OX40 agonist ivuxolimab.

CDR3 DNA: TGTGCCAGCAGCTTTAGGGATAGCGGGAGTGGAGAGACCCAGTACTTC. Its translation: CASSFRDSGSGETQYF. This rearrangement joins TRBV11-2 to TRBJ2-5; 9 nucleotides align to TRBD2. Germline lookup yields CDR1 SGHAT and CDR2 FQNNGV. J was trimmed by 4 bases and V by 3 bases; bases with no gene match: 9. This CDR3 is built from 16 residues.